Below, 11 T cell receptor beta chains from the same sample are listed, as sequenced in a study of glioma-infiltrating T cells. Using RNA template, CDR3s of TCR alpha and beta were amplified with iRepertoire arm-PCR. TCRdb re-derived calls from the multiplex PCR reads in MiXCR, one entry per CDR3 protein. The sample has over 70,000 distinct CDR3 sequences; around a quarter are singletons. The source material was glioma tissue, nonneoplastic brain tissue, or PBMCs (not recorded which). These TCRs come from a human donor with low-grade glioma or glioblastoma, undergoing nonglioma brain surgery, or in good health (not recorded which).

The chain couples TRBV12-3 or TRBV12-4 to TRBJ1-3; D gene ambiguous. V lost 1 base and J 6 bases, leaving 7 bases between the germline ends. CDR3 length: 13 residues. The CDR3 coding sequence is TGTGCCAGCAGTTTAGGGATACAAAACACCATATATTTT. Protein product: CASSLGIQNTIYF.

The chain couples TRBV3-1 to TRBJ1-6, with a weak D call TRBD1 (6 bases). V was trimmed by 1 base and J by 7 bases, leaving 11 bases between them. The CDR3 is 15 residues long. The germline gives CDR1 LGHDT, CDR2 YNNKEL (reference sequence). As DNA, the CDR3 is TGTGCCAGCAGCCAAGGATTACAGGGCAATTCACCCCTCCACTTT. This encodes CASSQGLQGNSPLHF.

The V call is TRBV6-5, the J call TRBJ1-1; tentatively, D is TRBD1 (5 bases). The CDR3 extends over 13 amino acids. CDR1 and CDR2 (germline): MNHEY, SVGAGI. V was trimmed by 7 bases and J by 7 bases, leaving 16 bases between them. This CDR3 is CASKTAPGLEAFF. The CDR3 nucleotides read TGTGCCAGCAAGACAGCCCCGGGGCTTGAAGCTTTCTTT.

This clonotype appeared many times. The chain carries TRBV15 and TRBJ2-3; TRBD2 might be the D (5 bases). This CDR3 is built from 15 residues. The V gene lost 1 base and the J gene lost 0 bases, with 8 bases spanning the gap. Germline lookup yields CDR1 LNHNV and CDR2 YYDKDF (reference sequence). The CDR3 nucleotides read TGTGCCACCAGCAGAGGAACGGGGAGCACAGATACGCAGTATTTT. Residues: CATSRGTGSTDTQYF.

There are many counts of this clonotype. V usage is TRBV18 and J usage is TRBJ1-1, with D possibly being TRBD1 (5 bases). V lost 5 bases, J lost 2 bases, and 12 bases lay in between. The CDR3 is 14 amino acids. Germline assignment: CDR1 KGHSH and CDR2 LQKENI. CDR3 protein: CASSFGTANTEAFF. DNA for the CDR3: TGTGCCAGCTCATTCGGGACCGCTAACACTGAAGCTTTCTTT.

This clonotype has just a few counts. V usage is TRBV7-7 and J usage is TRBJ2-1; 7 nucleotides line up with TRBD1. The CDR3 length is 13 residues. Germline V gene data show CDR1 as SSHAT and CDR2 as FNYEAQ (reference sequence). Losses at the gene ends were 4 bases for V and 7 bases for J; bases not matched to a gene: 4. CDR3 sequence reads: CASSSGQKNEQFF. The CDR3 bases are TGTGCCAGCAGCTCGGGACAGAAAAATGAGCAGTTCTTC.

Worth noting for this clonotype: No conserved phenylalanine or tryptophan is present at the end of the CDR3, so a read error is the likely explanation. The chain combines TRBV5-1 with TRBJ2-1; 8 bases are a match to TRBD2. The CDR3 contains 15 residues. CDR1 SGHRS and CDR2 YFSETQ come from the germline V gene. Trimming removed 3 bases from V and 1 base from J; junction bases left unmatched: 3. CDR3: CASSSSGSSYNEQFL. DNA of the CDR3: TGCGCCAGCAGCTCAAGCGGGAGTTCCTACAATGAGCAGTTCTTA.

About this clonotype itself: This sequence may be a read error, since a much larger clone differs from it by one base. This chain links TRBV29-1 with TRBJ1-1; D remains unclear. This CDR3 comprises 16 residues. V was cut by 0 bases and J by 6 bases, with 20 bases left in between. From germline, CDR1 is SQVTM and CDR2 ANQGSEA. CDR3: CSVEDPGFTGCSEAFF. CDR3 bases: TGCAGCGTTGAAGATCCGGGTTTTACGGGCTGTTCTGAAGCTTTCTTT.

CDR3 loop: CASSQDLGSGTYNEQFF. The CDR3 DNA reads TGTGCCAGCAGCCAAGATCTGGGGAGTGGGACCTACAATGAGCAGTTCTTC. The V call is TRBV14, the J call TRBJ2-1, with D possibly TRBD2 on 5 matching bases. This CDR3 is 17 amino acids long. In germline, CDR1 is SGHDN, CDR2 FVKESK. Trimming removed 0 bases from V and 2 bases from J, with 14 bases in between.

The table lists this clonotype with many counts. The chain joins TRBV7-8 to TRBJ1-1; a possible D gene is TRBD1 (5 bases). Germline V gene data show CDR1 as SGHVS and CDR2 as FQNEAQ. V lost 5 bases to trimming and J lost 5 bases, with 15 bases between them. The CDR3 loop spans 14 amino acids. CDR3 sequence (DNA): TGTGCCAGCAGCCCCCGACGGGGGGGGACTGAAGCTTTCTTT. Protein: CASSPRRGGTEAFF.

This clonotype showed up many times. The rearrangement joins TRBV4-2 to TRBJ2-7; D could derive from TRBD1 or TRBD2 (6 bases each). Germline assignment: CDR1 LGHNA and CDR2 YNFKEQ. The CDR3 is made up of 14 amino acids. Trimming cost V 5 bases and J 7 bases, with 18 bases left between them. The CDR3 region is CASSSHGGQGEQYF. In DNA, the CDR3 is TGTGCCAGCAGCTCCCATGGGGGGCAGGGAGAGCAGTACTTC.